One and the same sample provided the 10 T cell receptor beta chains below, sequenced in a study of pediatric ulcerative colitis (dated by TCRdb to the late 2010s). Libraries were made using the immunoSEQ multiplex PCR assay. TCRdb limited this immuneACCESS table to in-frame rearrangements with V and J called. A share of clones is missing; checked studies link under half to unresolved V genes, and the rest is unexplained. The sample table contains 54,000 or so clones; only one count was recorded for approximately 87% of them. 1.5% of the sample is in the top ten clones. Sequencing used blood. Receptors were obtained from a boy younger than 18 who was a control in a study of pediatric ulcerative colitis.

The gene calls are TRBV4-3 and TRBJ2-2, with D possibly being TRBD1 (5 bases). Germline V gives CDR1 LGHNA, CDR2 YSLEER. Trimming pared 7 bases from V and 2 bases from J, leaving 14 bases between. The CDR3 has 15 residues. The CDR3 sequence is CASTLHQGNTGELFF. The CDR3 DNA follows: TGCGCCAGCACCCTGCACCAGGGTAACACCGGGGAGCTGTTTTTT.

The rearrangement uses TRBV5-1 and TRBJ2-5, with 8 bases matching TRBD1. Germline V gives CDR1 SGHRS, CDR2 YFSETQ. This CDR3 is 15 amino acids long. Trimming at V came to 4 bases and at J to 9 bases, leaving 14 bases not matched to a gene. CDR3 DNA: TGCGCCAGCAGCGTGGCGGCAGGGGGCCCATCTGCCCAGTACTTC. Protein product: CASSVAAGGPSAQYF.

This clone was counted between two and nine times. The chain uses TRBV6-6 and TRBJ1-2; D call uncertain. Looked up from germline, CDR1 is MNHNY and CDR2 is SVGAGI (reference sequence). V lost 6 bases and J 2 bases, leaving 10 bases between the germline ends. The CDR3 has 13 amino acids. The DNA for the CDR3 is TGTGCCAGCAGCGAAGAAACAAACTATGGCTACACCTTC. Residues: CASSEETNYGYTF.

The rearrangement uses TRBV10-3 and TRBJ2-1; D possibly corresponds to TRBD2 (6 bases). V was clipped by 6 bases and J by 5 bases, with 14 bases between them. Germline CDR1 is ENHRY and CDR2 is SYGVKD. This CDR3 is 14 amino acids long. CDR3 sequence (DNA): TGTGCCATCAGCCCAGTTGCGGGGAACAATGAGCAGTTCTTC. Its translation: CAISPVAGNNEQFF.

The V gene is TRBV29-1, the J gene TRBJ2-7, with D tentatively TRBD2 (6 bases). Germline CDR1 and CDR2: SQVTM and ANQGSEA. The CDR3 runs to 14 residues. V was shortened by 5 bases and J by 0 bases, with 14 bases between the two germline ends. The CDR3 region is CSVLADGSSYEQYF. For the CDR3, the DNA is TGCAGCGTTTTAGCAGACGGGAGCTCCTACGAGCAGTACTTC.

This chain joins TRBV28 and TRBJ2-3; 11 nucleotides agree with TRBD1. The CDR3 is 15 residues long. V gave up 5 bases and J gave up 4 bases; unmatched junction bases: 5. Per the germline V gene, CDR1 is MDHEN and CDR2 is SYDVKM. CDR3 protein: CASSVPGQGADTQYF. CDR3 nucleotides: TGTGCCAGCAGTGTGCCGGGACAGGGGGCAGATACGCAGTATTTT.

In its sample, this clone was seen once. The chain has TRBV19 and TRBJ1-1; 9 bases match TRBD1. CDR3 length: 17 amino acids. The germline gives CDR1 LNHDA, CDR2 SQIVND (reference sequence). Trimming took 1 base from V and 2 from J; bases not matched to a gene: 8. CDR3 DNA: TGTGCCAGTAGTATAGCTTGGACAGGGGCGCCCAACACTGAAGCTTTCTTT. It codes for CASSIAWTGAPNTEAFF.

V gene TRBV6-6 combines with J gene TRBJ2-2; D tentatively reads TRBD1 or TRBD2 (6 bases each). The V end lost 6 bases, the J end lost 3 bases, and 14 bases lay between the germline ends. CDR3 length: 15 amino acids. CDR1 is MNHNY, CDR2 SVGAGI, per germline (reference sequence). The CDR3 nucleotides read TGTGCCAGCAGGGAGGGGGAGTGGCACACCGGGGAGCTGTTTTTT. Translation gives CASREGEWHTGELFF.

The V gene is TRBV7-9, the J gene TRBJ1-2; the match to TRBD1 covers 10 bases. Germline-derived CDR1 and CDR2 are SEHNR and FQNEAQ (reference sequence). J was trimmed by 6 bases and V by 5 bases; bases with no gene match: 6. The CDR3 is 14 amino acids. The CDR3 spells CASSGDRGIDGYTF. DNA of the CDR3: TGTGCCAGCAGCGGGGACAGGGGTATTGATGGCTACACCTTC.

This clone showed up just once. The CDR3 region has the DNA TGCGCCAGCAGCGGGGGGGGCGAGACAGATACGCAGTATTTT. Amino acid sequence: CASSGGGETDTQYF. The V and J genes are TRBV10-1 and TRBJ2-3; 8 nucleotides agree with TRBD2. The germline gives CDR1 WNHNN, CDR2 SYGVQD (reference sequence). The CDR3 consists of 14 residues. V dropped 6 bases and J dropped 3; count of bases not matched to a gene: 5.